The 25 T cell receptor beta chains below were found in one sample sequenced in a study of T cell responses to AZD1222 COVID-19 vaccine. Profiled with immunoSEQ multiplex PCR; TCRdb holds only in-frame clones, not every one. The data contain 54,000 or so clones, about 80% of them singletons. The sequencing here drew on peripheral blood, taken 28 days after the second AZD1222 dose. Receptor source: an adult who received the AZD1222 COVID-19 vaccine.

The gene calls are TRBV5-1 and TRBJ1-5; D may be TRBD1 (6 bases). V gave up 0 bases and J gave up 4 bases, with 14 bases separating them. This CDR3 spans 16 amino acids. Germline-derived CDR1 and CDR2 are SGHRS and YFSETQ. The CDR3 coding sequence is TGCGCCAGCAGCTTGGCCAGGGGACACACAAATCAGCCCCAGCATTTT. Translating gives CASSLARGHTNQPQHF. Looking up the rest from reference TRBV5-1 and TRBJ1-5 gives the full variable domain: KAGVTQTPRYLIKTRGQQVTLSCSPISGHRSVSWYQQTPGQGLQFLFEYFSETQRNKGNFPGRFSGRQFSNSRSEMNVSTLELGDSALYLCASSLARGHTNQPQHFGDGTRLSIL.

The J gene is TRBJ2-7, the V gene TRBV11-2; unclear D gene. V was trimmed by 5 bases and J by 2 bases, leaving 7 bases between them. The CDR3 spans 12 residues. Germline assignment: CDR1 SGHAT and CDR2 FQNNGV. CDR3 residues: CASSATPYEQYF. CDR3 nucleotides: TGTGCCAGCAGCGCGACTCCCTACGAGCAGTACTTC.

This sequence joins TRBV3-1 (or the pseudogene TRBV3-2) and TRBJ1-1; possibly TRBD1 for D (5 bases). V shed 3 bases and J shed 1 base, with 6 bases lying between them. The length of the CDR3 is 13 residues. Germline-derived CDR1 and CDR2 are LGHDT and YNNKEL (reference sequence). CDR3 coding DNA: TGTGCCAGCAGCCACGGGGCGAACACTGAAGCTTTCTTT. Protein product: CASSHGANTEAFF.

The CDR3 reads CASSPRQAAEPLAKNIQYF. In DNA form, the CDR3 reads TGTGCCAGTAGTCCTCGACAGGCCGCCGAACCCTTAGCCAAAAACATTCAGTACTTC. The chain combines TRBV19 with TRBJ2-4; weak D call: TRBD1 (6 bases). Germline assignment: CDR1 LNHDA and CDR2 SQIVND (reference sequence). Trimming stripped 5 bases from V and 0 bases from J, with 23 bases between. The CDR3 consists of 19 residues.

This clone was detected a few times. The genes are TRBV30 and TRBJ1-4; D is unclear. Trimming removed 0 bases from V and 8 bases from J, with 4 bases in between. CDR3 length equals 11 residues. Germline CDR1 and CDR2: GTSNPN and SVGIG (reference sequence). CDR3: CAWSVGEKLFF. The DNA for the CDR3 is TGTGCCTGGAGTGTAGGGGAAAAACTGTTTTTT.

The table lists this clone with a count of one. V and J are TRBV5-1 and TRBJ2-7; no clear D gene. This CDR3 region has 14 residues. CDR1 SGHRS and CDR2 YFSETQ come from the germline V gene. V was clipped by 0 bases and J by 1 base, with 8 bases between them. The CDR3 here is CASSLAWGSYEQYF. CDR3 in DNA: TGCGCCAGCAGCTTGGCCTGGGGTTCCTACGAGCAGTACTTC. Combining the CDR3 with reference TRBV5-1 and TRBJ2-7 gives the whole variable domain KAGVTQTPRYLIKTRGQQVTLSCSPISGHRSVSWYQQTPGQGLQFLFEYFSETQRNKGNFPGRFSGRQFSNSRSEMNVSTLELGDSALYLCASSLAWGSYEQYFGPGTRLTVT.

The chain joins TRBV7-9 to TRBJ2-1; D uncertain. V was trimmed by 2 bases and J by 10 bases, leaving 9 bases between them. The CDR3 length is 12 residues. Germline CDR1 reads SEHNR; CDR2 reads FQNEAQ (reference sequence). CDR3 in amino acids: CASSLPLGEQFF. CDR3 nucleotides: TGTGCCAGCAGCTTACCATTGGGGGAGCAGTTCTTC.

This CDR3 reads CASIPGFDGNTIYF. The CDR3 DNA reads TGTGCCAGCATCCCGGGGTTCGACGGAAACACCATATATTTT. The V gene is TRBV2, the J gene TRBJ1-3; D is ambiguous. The CDR3 consists of 14 residues. The V gene's germline CDR1 is SNHLY and CDR2 FYNNEI. The V end lost 7 bases, the J end lost 4 bases, and 14 bases lay between the germline ends.

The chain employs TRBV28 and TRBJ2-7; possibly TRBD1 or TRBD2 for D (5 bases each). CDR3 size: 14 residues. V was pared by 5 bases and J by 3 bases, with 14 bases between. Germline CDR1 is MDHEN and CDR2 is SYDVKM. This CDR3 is CASSKPGRNYEQYV. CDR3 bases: TGTGCCAGCAGTAAACCGGGACGCAACTACGAGCAGTACGTC.

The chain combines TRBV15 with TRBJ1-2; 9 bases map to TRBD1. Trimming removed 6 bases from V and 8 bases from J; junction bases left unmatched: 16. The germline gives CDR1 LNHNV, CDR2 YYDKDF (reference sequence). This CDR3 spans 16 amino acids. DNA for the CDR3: TGTGCCACCAGTATATTAATCGGGACAGGGCCGGGAGGCTACACCTTC. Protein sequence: CATSILIGTGPGGYTF.

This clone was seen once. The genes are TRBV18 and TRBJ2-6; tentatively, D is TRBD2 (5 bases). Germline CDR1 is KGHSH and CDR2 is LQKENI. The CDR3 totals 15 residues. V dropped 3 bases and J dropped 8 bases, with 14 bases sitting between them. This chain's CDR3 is CASSPQDGLSNVLTF. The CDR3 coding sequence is TGTGCCAGCTCACCGCAAGACGGACTGTCCAACGTCCTGACTTTC.

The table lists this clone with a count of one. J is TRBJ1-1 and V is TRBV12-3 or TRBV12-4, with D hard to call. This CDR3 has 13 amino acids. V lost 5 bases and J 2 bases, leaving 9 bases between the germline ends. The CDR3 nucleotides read TGTGCCAGCAGTAAAAGGGTTAACACTGAAGCTTTCTTT. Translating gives CASSKRVNTEAFF.

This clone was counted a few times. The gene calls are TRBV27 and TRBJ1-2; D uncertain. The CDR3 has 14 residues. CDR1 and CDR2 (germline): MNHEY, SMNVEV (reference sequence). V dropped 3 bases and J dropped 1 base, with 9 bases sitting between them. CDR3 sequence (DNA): TGTGCCAGCAGTTTGACTCCACTTAACTATGGCTACACCTTC. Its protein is CASSLTPLNYGYTF.

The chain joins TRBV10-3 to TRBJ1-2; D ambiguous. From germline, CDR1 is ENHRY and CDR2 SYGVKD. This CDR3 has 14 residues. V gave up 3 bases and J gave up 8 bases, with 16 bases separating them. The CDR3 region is CAISDSTIGWGYTF. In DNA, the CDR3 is TGTGCCATCAGTGATTCCACTATAGGGTGGGGCTACACCTTC.

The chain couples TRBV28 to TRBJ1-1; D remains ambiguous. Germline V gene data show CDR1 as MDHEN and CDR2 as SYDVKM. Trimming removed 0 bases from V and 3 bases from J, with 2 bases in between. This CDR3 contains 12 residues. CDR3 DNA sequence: TGTGCCAGCAGTTTATGGGACACTGAAGCTTTCTTT. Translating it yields CASSLWDTEAFF.

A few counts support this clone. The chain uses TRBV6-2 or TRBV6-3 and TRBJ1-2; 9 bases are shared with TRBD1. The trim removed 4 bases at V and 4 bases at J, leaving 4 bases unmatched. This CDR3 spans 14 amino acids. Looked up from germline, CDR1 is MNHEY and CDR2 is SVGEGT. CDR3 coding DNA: TGTGCCAGCAGTTCAGGACAGGGGACCTATGGCTACACCTTC. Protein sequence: CASSSGQGTYGYTF.

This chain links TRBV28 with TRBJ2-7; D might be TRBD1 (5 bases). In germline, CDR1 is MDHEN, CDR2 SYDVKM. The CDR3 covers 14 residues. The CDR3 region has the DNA TGTGCCACCAGTCAGAGGTCAGGGTCTTACGAGCAGTACGTC. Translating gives CATSQRSGSYEQYV.

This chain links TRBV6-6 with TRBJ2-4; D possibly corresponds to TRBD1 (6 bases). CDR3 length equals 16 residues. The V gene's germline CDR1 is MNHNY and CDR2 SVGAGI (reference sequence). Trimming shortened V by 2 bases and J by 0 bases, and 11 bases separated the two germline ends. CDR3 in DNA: TGTGCCAGCAGTTACAAGGACAGATTAGCCAAAAACATTCAGTACTTC. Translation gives CASSYKDRLAKNIQYF.

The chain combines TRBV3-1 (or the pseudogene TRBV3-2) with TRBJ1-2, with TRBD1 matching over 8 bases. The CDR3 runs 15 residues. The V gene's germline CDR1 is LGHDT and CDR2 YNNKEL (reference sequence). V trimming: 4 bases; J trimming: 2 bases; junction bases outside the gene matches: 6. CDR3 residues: CASSPLDRANYGYTF. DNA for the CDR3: TGTGCCAGCAGCCCTCTGGACAGGGCAAACTATGGCTACACCTTC.

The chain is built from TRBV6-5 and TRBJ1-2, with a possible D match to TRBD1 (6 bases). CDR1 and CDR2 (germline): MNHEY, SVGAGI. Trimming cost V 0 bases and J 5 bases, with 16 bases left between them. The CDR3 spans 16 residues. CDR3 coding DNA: TGTGCCAGCAGTTACTCGACAGGCAGGGGAGAATATGGCTACACCTTC. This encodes CASSYSTGRGEYGYTF.

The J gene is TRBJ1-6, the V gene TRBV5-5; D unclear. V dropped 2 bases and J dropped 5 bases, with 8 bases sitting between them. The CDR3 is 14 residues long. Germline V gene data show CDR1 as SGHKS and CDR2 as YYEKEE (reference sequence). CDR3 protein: CASSFTDNNSPLHF. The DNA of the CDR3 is TGTGCCAGCAGCTTTACGGATAATAATTCACCCCTCCACTTT. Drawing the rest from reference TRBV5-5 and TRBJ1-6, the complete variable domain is DAGVTQSPTHLIKTRGQQVTLRCSPISGHKSVSWYQQVLGQGPQFIFQYYEKEERGRGNFPDRFSARQFPNYSSELNVNALLLGDSALYLCASSFTDNNSPLHFGNGTRLTVT.

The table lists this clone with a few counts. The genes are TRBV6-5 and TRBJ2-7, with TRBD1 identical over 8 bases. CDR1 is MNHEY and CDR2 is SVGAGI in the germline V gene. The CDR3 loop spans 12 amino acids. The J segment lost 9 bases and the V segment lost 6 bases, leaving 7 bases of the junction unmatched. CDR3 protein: CASRGQDSRQYV. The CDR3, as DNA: TGTGCCAGCAGGGGACAGGATAGTCGGCAGTACGTC.

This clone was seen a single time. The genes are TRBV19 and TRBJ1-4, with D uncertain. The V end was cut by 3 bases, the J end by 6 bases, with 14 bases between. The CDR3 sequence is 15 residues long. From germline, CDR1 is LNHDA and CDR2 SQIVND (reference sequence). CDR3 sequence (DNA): TGTGCCAGTAGTATGGGAACCGGGAAGGATGAAAAACTGTTTTTT. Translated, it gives CASSMGTGKDEKLFF.

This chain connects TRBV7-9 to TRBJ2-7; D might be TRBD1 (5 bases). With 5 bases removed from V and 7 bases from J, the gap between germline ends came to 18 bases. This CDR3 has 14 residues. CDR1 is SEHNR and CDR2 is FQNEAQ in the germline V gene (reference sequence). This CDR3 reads CASSPRQDSDEQYF. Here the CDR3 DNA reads TGTGCCAGCAGCCCCAGACAAGACAGCGATGAGCAGTACTTC.

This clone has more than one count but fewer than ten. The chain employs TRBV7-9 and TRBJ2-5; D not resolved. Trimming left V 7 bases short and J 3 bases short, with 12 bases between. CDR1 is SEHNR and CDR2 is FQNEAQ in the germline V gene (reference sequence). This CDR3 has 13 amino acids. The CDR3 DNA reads TGTGCCAGCACCCCGCCCCCGGAAGAGACCCAGTACTTC. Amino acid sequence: CASTPPPEETQYF. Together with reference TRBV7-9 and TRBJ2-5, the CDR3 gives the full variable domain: DTGVSQNPRHKITKRGQNVTFRCDPISEHNRLYWYRQTLGQGPEFLTYFQNEAQLEKSRLLSDRFSAERPKGSFSTLEIQRTEQGDSAMYLCASTPPPEETQYFGPGTRLLVL.